This TCR beta chain comes out of a study of PD-1 blockade in classical Hodgkin lymphoma. Overall study results and limits: By C4D1, CD4+ diversity increased significantly, especially in complete responders.

Notes on this clone: The antigen is not known.

Some clones are missing from TCRdb's copy, which holds only in-frame ones; the method was immunoSEQ multiplex PCR. Here the sample spans approximately 99,000 clones, roughly 79% being singletons. Every patient had relapsed following autologous stem cell transplantation, and cohorts differed in brentuximab vedotin exposure. Patients showed best responses of complete response, partial response or progressive disease. The sequencing here drew on peripheral blood mononuclear cells (PBMCs), taken before the second cycle of nivolumab. The sequence was collected from a human donor with classical Hodgkin lymphoma.

CDR3 region: CASSLGSDGETQYF. In nucleotides, the CDR3 is TGTGCCAGCAGCTTAGGAAGCGATGGAGAGACCCAGTACTTC. The J gene is TRBJ2-5, the V gene TRBV11-2; D is unclear. The CDR3 extends over 14 amino acids. The germline V gene encodes CDR1 SGHAT and CDR2 FQNNGV. V lost 1 base, J lost 4 bases, and 10 bases lay in between. Using reference TRBV11-2 and TRBJ2-5 for the parts outside the CDR3, the full variable domain is EAGVAQSPRYKIIEKRQSVAFWCNPISGHATLYWYQQILGQGPKLLIQFQNNGVVDDSQLPKDRFSAERLKGVDSTLKIQPAKLEDSAVYLCASSLGSDGETQYFGPGTRLLVL.